These 2 T cell receptor beta chains were all obtained from the same sample, sequenced in a study of T cell changes during pregnancy in multiple sclerosis. The data were produced by immunoSEQ multiplex PCR, yet TCRdb's version contains in-frame clones alone and is incomplete. The repertoire holds 50,000 or so clones, with roughly 94% as singletons. The source was CD4+ T cells from peripheral blood mononuclear cells, collected in the third trimester of pregnancy. The receptors were sampled from a female donor with multiple sclerosis, enrolled in a pregnancy study.

This chain connects TRBV6-4 to TRBJ2-3, with 8 bases fitting TRBD2. Germline assignment: CDR1 MRHNA and CDR2 SNTAGT. CDR3 size: 11 residues. J lost 14 bases, V lost 8 bases, and 9 bases had no gene match. The CDR3 sequence: CASGRSGSMYF. CDR3 in DNA: TGTGCCAGCGGGAGAAGCGGGAGTATGTATTTT.

The chain combines TRBV5-4 with TRBJ1-6, with no clear D. Trimming left V 0 bases short and J 7 bases short, with 11 bases between. There are 15 residues in the CDR3. Germline lookup yields CDR1 SGHNT and CDR2 YYREEE (reference sequence). CDR3 region: CASSLGQTSNSPLHF. The CDR3 coding sequence is TGTGCCAGCAGCTTGGGGCAGACATCAAATTCACCCCTCCACTTT.